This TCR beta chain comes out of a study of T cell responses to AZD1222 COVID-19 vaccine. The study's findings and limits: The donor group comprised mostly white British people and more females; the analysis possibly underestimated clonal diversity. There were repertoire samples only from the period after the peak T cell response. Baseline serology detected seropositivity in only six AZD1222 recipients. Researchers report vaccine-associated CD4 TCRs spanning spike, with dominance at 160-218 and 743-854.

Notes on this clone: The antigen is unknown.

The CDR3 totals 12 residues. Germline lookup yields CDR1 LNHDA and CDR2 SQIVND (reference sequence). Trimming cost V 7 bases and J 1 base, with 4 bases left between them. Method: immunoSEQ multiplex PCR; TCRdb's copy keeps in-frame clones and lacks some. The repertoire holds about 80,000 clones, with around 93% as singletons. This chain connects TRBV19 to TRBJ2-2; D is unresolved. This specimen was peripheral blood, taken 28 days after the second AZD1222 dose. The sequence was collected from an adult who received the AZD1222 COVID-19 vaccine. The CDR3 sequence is CASNENTGELFF. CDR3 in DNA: TGTGCCAGTAACGAGAACACCGGGGAGCTGTTTTTT.